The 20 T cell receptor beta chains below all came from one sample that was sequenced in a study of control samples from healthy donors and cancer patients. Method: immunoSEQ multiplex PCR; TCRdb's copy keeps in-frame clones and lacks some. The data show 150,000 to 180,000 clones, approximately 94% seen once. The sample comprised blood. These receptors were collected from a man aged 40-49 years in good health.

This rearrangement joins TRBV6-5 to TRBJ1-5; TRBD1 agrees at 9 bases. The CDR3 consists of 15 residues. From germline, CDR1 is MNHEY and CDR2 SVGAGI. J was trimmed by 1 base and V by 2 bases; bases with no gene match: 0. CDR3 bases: TGTGCCAGCAGTTACGGGACAGGGAGCAATCAGCCCCAGCATTTT. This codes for CASSYGTGSNQPQHF.

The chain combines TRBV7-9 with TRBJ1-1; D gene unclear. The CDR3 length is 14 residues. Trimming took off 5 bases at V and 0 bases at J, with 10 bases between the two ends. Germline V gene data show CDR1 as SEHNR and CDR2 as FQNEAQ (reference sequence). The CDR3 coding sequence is TGTGCCAGCAGCCCCCAGAGCATGAACACTGAAGCTTTCTTT. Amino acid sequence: CASSPQSMNTEAFF.

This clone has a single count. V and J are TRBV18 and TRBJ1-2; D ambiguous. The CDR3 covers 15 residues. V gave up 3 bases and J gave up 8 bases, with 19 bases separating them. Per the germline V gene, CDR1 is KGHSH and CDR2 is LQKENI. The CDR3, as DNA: TGTGCCAGCTCACCCCGCGAGACGGCCTATGGGGGCTACACCTTC. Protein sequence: CASSPRETAYGGYTF.

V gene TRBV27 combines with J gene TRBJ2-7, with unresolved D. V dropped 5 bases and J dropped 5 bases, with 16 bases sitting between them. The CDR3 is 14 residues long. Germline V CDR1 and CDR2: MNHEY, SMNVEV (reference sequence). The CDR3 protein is CASSPRHSLHEQYF. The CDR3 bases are TGTGCCAGCAGTCCCCGGCACTCCTTGCACGAGCAGTACTTC.

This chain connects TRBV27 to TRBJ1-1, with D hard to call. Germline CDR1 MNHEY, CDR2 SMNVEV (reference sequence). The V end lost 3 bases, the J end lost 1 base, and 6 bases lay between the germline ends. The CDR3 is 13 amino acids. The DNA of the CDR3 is TGTGCCAGCAGTTTTTCGCAGAACACTGAAGCTTTCTTT. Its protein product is CASSFSQNTEAFF.

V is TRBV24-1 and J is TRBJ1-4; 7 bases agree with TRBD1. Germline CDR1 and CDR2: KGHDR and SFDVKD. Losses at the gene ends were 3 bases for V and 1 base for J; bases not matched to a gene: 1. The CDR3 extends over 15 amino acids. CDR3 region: CATSDRQGTNEKLFF. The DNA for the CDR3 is TGTGCCACCAGTGATCGACAGGGAACTAATGAAAAACTGTTTTTT.

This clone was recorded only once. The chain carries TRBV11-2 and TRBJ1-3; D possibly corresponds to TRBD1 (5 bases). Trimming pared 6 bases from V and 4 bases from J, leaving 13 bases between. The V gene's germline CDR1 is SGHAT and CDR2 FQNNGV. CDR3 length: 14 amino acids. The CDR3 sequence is CASRQRGTGNTIYF. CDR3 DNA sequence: TGTGCCAGCAGGCAGAGAGGGACCGGAAACACCATATATTTT.

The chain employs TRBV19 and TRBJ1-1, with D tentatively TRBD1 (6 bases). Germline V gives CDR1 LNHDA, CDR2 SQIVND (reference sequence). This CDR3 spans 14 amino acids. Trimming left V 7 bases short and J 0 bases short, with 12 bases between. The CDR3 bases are TGTGCCAGTACGTACGGACAGATGAACACTGAAGCTTTCTTT. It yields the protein CASTYGQMNTEAFF.

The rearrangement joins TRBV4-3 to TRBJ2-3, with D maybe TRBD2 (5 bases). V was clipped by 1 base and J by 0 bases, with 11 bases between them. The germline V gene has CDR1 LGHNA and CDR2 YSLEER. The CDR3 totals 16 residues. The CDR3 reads CASSQVVGGSTDTQYF. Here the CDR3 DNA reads TGCGCCAGCAGCCAAGTGGTTGGCGGGAGCACAGATACGCAGTATTTT.

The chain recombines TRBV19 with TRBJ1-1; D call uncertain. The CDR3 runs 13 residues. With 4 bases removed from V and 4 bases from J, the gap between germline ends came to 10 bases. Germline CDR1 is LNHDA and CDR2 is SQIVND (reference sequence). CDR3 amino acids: CASSTARGTEAFF. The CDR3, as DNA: TGTGCCAGTAGTACGGCCCGAGGCACTGAAGCTTTCTTT.

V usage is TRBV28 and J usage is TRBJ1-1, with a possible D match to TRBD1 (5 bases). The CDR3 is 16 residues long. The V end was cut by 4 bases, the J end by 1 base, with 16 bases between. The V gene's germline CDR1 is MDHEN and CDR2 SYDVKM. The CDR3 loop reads CASSSQQSDRNTEAFF. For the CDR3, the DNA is TGTGCCAGCAGTTCACAACAATCAGACAGGAACACTGAAGCTTTCTTT.

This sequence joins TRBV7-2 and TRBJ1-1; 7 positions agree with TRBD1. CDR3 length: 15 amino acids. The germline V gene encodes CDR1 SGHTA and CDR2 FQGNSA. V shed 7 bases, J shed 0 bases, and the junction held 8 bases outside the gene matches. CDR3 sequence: CASTPTGTVNTEAFF. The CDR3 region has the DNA TGTGCCAGCACCCCAACCGGGACAGTGAACACTGAAGCTTTCTTT.

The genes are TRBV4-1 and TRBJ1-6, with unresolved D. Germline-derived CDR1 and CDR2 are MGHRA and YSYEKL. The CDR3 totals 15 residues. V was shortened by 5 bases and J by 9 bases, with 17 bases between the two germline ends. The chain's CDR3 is CASSEREGFGSPLHF. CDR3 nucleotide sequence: TGCGCCAGCAGCGAAAGGGAAGGGTTTGGTTCACCCCTCCACTTT.

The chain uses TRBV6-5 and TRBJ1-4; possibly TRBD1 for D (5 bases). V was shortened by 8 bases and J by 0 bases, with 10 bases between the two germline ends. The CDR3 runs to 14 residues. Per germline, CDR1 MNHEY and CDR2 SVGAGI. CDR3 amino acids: CASGGVATNEKLFF. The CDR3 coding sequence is TGTGCCAGCGGGGGGGTTGCAACTAATGAAAAACTGTTTTTT.

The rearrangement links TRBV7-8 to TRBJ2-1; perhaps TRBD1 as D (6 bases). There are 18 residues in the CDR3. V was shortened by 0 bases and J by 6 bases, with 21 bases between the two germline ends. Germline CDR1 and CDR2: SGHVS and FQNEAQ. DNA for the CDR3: TGTGCCAGCAGCTTAGCGCATCGGTCCAGGGGTCTTTCCAATGAGCAGTTCTTC. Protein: CASSLAHRSRGLSNEQFF.

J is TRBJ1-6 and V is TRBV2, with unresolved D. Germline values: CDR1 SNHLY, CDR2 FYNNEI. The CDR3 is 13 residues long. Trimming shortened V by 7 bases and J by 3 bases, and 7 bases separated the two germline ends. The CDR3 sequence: CASKHSYNSPLHF. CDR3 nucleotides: TGTGCCAGCAAACACAGCTATAATTCACCCCTCCACTTT.

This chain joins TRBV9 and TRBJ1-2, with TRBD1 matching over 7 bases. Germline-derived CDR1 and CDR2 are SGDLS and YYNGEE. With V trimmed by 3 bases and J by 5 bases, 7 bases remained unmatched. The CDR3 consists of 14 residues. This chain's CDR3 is CASSAPGQRYGYTF. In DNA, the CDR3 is TGTGCCAGCAGCGCCCCGGGACAGCGATATGGCTACACCTTC.

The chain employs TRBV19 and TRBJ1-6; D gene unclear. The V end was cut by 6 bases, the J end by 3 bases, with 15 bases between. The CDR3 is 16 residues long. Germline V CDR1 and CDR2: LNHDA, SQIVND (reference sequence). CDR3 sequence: CASRDDVTDYNSPLHF. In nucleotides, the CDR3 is TGTGCCAGTAGGGACGACGTAACAGACTATAATTCACCCCTCCACTTT.

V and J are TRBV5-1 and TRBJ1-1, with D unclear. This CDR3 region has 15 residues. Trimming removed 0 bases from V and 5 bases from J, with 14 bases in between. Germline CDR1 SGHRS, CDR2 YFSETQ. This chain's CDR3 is CASSLGPGRGTEAFF. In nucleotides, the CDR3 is TGCGCCAGCAGCTTGGGGCCGGGTCGAGGGACTGAAGCTTTCTTT.

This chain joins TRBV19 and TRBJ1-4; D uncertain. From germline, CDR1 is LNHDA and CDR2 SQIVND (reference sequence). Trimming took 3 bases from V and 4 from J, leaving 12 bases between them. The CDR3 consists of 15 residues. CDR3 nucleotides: TGTGCCAGTAGTATTACCTCCGGGGTTAATGAAAAACTGTTTTTT. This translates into CASSITSGVNEKLFF.